Given below is one TCR beta chain in context. Amplified TCR beta CDR3 regions derived from RNA transcripts. The HTBI primer set drove a first-round RT-PCR of the TCR CDR3. TCRdb fed the multiplex PCR reads into MiXCR, producing one record per CDR3 protein. The repertoire holds about 420,000 distinct CDR3 sequences, with around a sixth as singletons. The data derive from a study of T cells in Graves' hyperthyroidism and ophthalmopathy. CDR1 is KGHDR and CDR2 is SFDVKD in the germline V gene. Trimming took off 10 bases at V and 8 bases at J, with 13 bases between the two ends. The CDR3 consists of 11 residues.

The sample comprised blood. The clonotype was recovered from a woman younger than 30 with Graves' hyperthyroidism. The chain combines TRBV24-1 with TRBJ1-2; tentatively, D is TRBD1 (5 bases). For the CDR3, the DNA is TGTGCCACGTCATGGGGCTACGGCTACACCTTC. It specifies CATSWGYGYTF.